This T cell receptor beta chain was captured in a study of identical twins. The CDR3 extends over 15 amino acids. The V end lost 5 bases, the J end lost 0 bases, and 13 bases lay between the germline ends. This clonotype has just a few counts. TCRdb recomputed calls from the 5' RACE reads with MiXCR, one row per CDR3 protein. The sample consists of about 720,000 distinct CDR3 sequences, 15% to 20% of them appearing once. The data were also submitted as part of a second study, on T cells expressing NK-cell markers.

Sequenced material: PBMCs. The origin of this receptor is a young woman in good health. V and J are TRBV12-3 or TRBV12-4 and TRBJ2-5; D unresolved. In DNA form, the CDR3 reads TGTGCCAGCAGTGAACCCAGAGGTTACCAAGAGACCCAGTACTTC. This codes for CASSEPRGYQETQYF.